A selection of T cell receptor beta chains follows, all from one sample in a study of blood T cell repertoires in COVID-19. Assay: immunoSEQ multiplex PCR; the TCRdb copy retains only in-frame clones and omits some. The table has under 200,000 clones, approximately 86% seen once; the top ten hold roughly 3.3%. The sample was peripheral blood. The receptors shown here come from a man between 65 and 85 years old with acute or convalescent COVID-19. Both conserved end residues are part of each CDR3. Fields, in order: V gene, clone size, D gene, J gene, CDR3 protein, CDR3 DNA. A D gene is named only where the DNA matches it firmly. A row's size may be missing; if present it is once, few, many or a size class.

V gene: TRBV9; clone size: .; D gene: .; J gene: TRBJ2-7; CDR3 protein: CASSVASQSYEQYF; CDR3 DNA: TGTGCCAGCAGCGTAGCTAGCCAGTCCTACGAGCAGTACTTC
V gene: TRBV28; clone size: .; D gene: TRBD1; J gene: TRBJ1-4; CDR3 protein: CASTRPKGASEKLFF; CDR3 DNA: TGTGCCAGCACTCGACCCAAGGGGGCGAGTGAAAAACTGTTTTTT
V gene: TRBV21-1; clone size: .; D gene: .; J gene: TRBJ2-2; CDR3 protein: CASSKETETGELFF; CDR3 DNA: TGTGCCAGCAGCAAGGAGACAGAGACCGGGGAGCTGTTTTTT
V gene: TRBV11-2; clone size: .; D gene: .; J gene: TRBJ2-3; CDR3 protein: CASSRRWGGTDTQYF; CDR3 DNA: TGTGCCAGCAGCCGTCGGTGGGGAGGCACAGATACGCAGTATTTT
V gene: TRBV7-8; clone size: .; D gene: TRBD2; J gene: TRBJ2-4; CDR3 protein: CASSLATSGSSTGGNIQYF; CDR3 DNA: TGTGCCAGCAGCTTAGCGACTAGCGGGAGTTCGACCGGGGGGAACATTCAGTACTTC
V gene: TRBV30; clone size: .; D gene: TRBD2; J gene: TRBJ2-1; CDR3 protein: CASTTGAGTSGTPISYNEQFF; CDR3 DNA: TGTGCCTCCACGACAGGGGCCGGGACTAGCGGGACTCCTATCTCCTACAATGAGCAGTTCTTC
V gene: TRBV6-5; clone size: .; D gene: TRBD1; J gene: TRBJ2-7; CDR3 protein: CASSYYGTAYEQYF; CDR3 DNA: TGTGCCAGCAGTTACTATGGGACAGCCTACGAGCAGTACTTC
V gene: TRBV5-1; clone size: .; D gene: .; J gene: TRBJ2-2; CDR3 protein: CASSLAPGGPRGTGELFF; CDR3 DNA: TGCGCCAGCAGCTTGGCCCCAGGGGGGCCACGAGGCACCGGGGAGCTGTTTTTT
V gene: TRBV6-1; clone size: once; D gene: TRBD2; J gene: TRBJ2-7; CDR3 protein: CASSEVQRGPYEQYF; CDR3 DNA: TGTGCCAGCAGTGAAGTCCAGCGGGGCCCCTACGAGCAGTACTTC
V gene: TRBV5-1; clone size: few; D gene: TRBD1; J gene: TRBJ2-7; CDR3 protein: CASSLGQGGEQYF; CDR3 DNA: TGCGCCAGCAGCTTAGGACAGGGTGGCGAGCAGTACTTC
V gene: TRBV7-7; clone size: .; D gene: TRBD2; J gene: TRBJ2-2; CDR3 protein: CASSPRTSLNTGELFF; CDR3 DNA: TGTGCTAGCAGCCCCCGGACTAGCTTGAACACCGGGGAGCTGTTTTTT
V gene: TRBV5-5; clone size: .; D gene: .; J gene: TRBJ1-2; CDR3 protein: CASSPGQSYGYTF; CDR3 DNA: TGTGCCAGCAGCCCTGGCCAAAGCTATGGCTACACCTTC
V gene: TRBV7-9; clone size: .; D gene: .; J gene: TRBJ1-2; CDR3 protein: CASSLSSAVSGYTF; CDR3 DNA: TGTGCCAGCAGCTTAAGCTCGGCGGTTTCTGGCTACACCTTC
V gene: TRBV11-2; clone size: .; D gene: TRBD2; J gene: TRBJ2-7; CDR3 protein: CASSFGGRTYEQYF; CDR3 DNA: TGTGCCAGCAGCTTCGGCGGGAGAACCTACGAGCAGTACTTC
V gene: TRBV6-5; clone size: .; D gene: .; J gene: TRBJ1-6; CDR3 protein: CASTPTPTYSPLHF; CDR3 DNA: TGTGCCAGCACCCCGACACCGACCTATTCACCCCTCCACTTT
V gene: TRBV6-6; clone size: .; D gene: TRBD2; J gene: TRBJ2-3; CDR3 protein: CASSPPGLAGGSTDTQYF; CDR3 DNA: TGTGCCAGCAGTCCCCCGGGACTAGCGGGAGGAAGCACAGATACGCAGTATTTT
V gene: TRBV5-1; clone size: .; D gene: TRBD2; J gene: TRBJ2-1; CDR3 protein: CASSPIAGAYNEQFF; CDR3 DNA: TGCGCCAGCAGCCCTATAGCGGGGGCCTACAATGAGCAGTTCTTC
V gene: TRBV30; clone size: .; D gene: .; J gene: TRBJ1-3; CDR3 protein: CAWTSRNTIYF; CDR3 DNA: TGTGCCTGGACGTCTCGGAACACCATATATTTT
V gene: TRBV28; clone size: .; D gene: .; J gene: TRBJ2-7; CDR3 protein: CASSFGLDSLYEQYF; CDR3 DNA: TGTGCCAGCAGTTTCGGTCTTGACAGCCTCTACGAGCAGTACTTC
V gene: TRBV3-1/TRBV3-2; clone size: .; D gene: TRBD2; J gene: TRBJ2-3; CDR3 protein: CASSQGGLAGVADTQYF; CDR3 DNA: TGTGCCAGCAGCCAAGGGGGACTAGCGGGAGTAGCAGATACGCAGTATTTT
V gene: TRBV5-1; clone size: few; D gene: TRBD1; J gene: TRBJ2-2; CDR3 protein: CASSFGQGETGELFF; CDR3 DNA: TGCGCCAGCAGCTTCGGACAGGGCGAAACCGGGGAGCTGTTTTTT
V gene: TRBV4-1; clone size: .; D gene: .; J gene: TRBJ2-1; CDR3 protein: CASSQDPAGEQFF; CDR3 DNA: TGCGCCAGCAGCCAAGATCCGGCGGGTGAGCAGTTCTTC
V gene: TRBV27; clone size: .; D gene: TRBD1; J gene: TRBJ2-7; CDR3 protein: CASSSRQGAFSYEQYF; CDR3 DNA: TGTGCCAGCAGTTCTAGACAGGGGGCGTTCTCCTACGAGCAGTACTTC
V gene: TRBV12-3/TRBV12-4; clone size: .; D gene: .; J gene: TRBJ1-1; CDR3 protein: CASTAQAHFKAFF; CDR3 DNA: TGTGCCAGCACTGCCCAGGCCCATTTTAAAGCTTTCTTT
V gene: TRBV28; clone size: .; D gene: .; J gene: TRBJ2-3; CDR3 protein: CASIASTGDSTDTQYF; CDR3 DNA: TGTGCCAGCATTGCTTCTACAGGAGATAGCACAGATACGCAGTATTTT
V gene: TRBV28; clone size: .; D gene: .; J gene: TRBJ2-3; CDR3 protein: CASLTNDGTDTQYF; CDR3 DNA: TGTGCCAGCCTCACTAACGACGGCACAGATACGCAGTATTTT
V gene: TRBV7-8; clone size: .; D gene: TRBD1; J gene: TRBJ1-5; CDR3 protein: CASSPSRDRGPKQPQHF; CDR3 DNA: TGTGCCAGCAGCCCCTCCCGGGACAGGGGACCGAAACAGCCCCAGCATTTT
V gene: TRBV2; clone size: .; D gene: .; J gene: TRBJ2-7; CDR3 protein: CASRRTGSHEQYF; CDR3 DNA: TGTGCCAGCAGACGAACGGGGTCCCACGAGCAGTACTTC
V gene: TRBV2; clone size: .; D gene: .; J gene: TRBJ1-6; CDR3 protein: CASHGDYNSPLHF; CDR3 DNA: TGTGCCTCCCACGGGGATTATAATTCACCCCTCCACTTT
V gene: TRBV6-2/TRBV6-3; clone size: .; D gene: .; J gene: TRBJ2-7; CDR3 protein: CASSYPTEVTYEQYF; CDR3 DNA: TGTGCCAGCAGTTACCCGACGGAGGTAACCTACGAGCAGTACTTC
V gene: TRBV6-5; clone size: few; D gene: TRBD2; J gene: TRBJ2-3; CDR3 protein: CASTFSGVGTDTQYF; CDR3 DNA: TGTGCCAGCACCTTTAGCGGGGTCGGAACAGATACGCAGTATTTT
V gene: TRBV7-3; clone size: .; D gene: TRBD2; J gene: TRBJ2-7; CDR3 protein: CASSRALAGVGAEQYF; CDR3 DNA: TGTGCCAGCAGCCGGGCTTTAGCGGGAGTGGGGGCCGAGCAGTACTTC
V gene: TRBV19; clone size: .; D gene: TRBD1; J gene: TRBJ1-5; CDR3 protein: CASRDRESGYSNQPQHF; CDR3 DNA: TGTGCCAGTAGGGACAGGGAAAGCGGCTATAGCAATCAGCCCCAGCATTTT
V gene: TRBV10-3; clone size: once; D gene: TRBD2; J gene: TRBJ2-3; CDR3 protein: CAISEGRELSWSTDTQYF; CDR3 DNA: TGTGCCATCAGTGAGGGGCGGGAGTTGAGTTGGAGCACAGATACGCAGTATTTT
V gene: TRBV18; clone size: .; D gene: .; J gene: TRBJ1-1; CDR3 protein: CASSPPMPGEAFF; CDR3 DNA: TGTGCCAGCTCACCACCGATGCCAGGCGAAGCTTTCTTT
V gene: TRBV14; clone size: .; D gene: .; J gene: TRBJ2-5; CDR3 protein: CASSHKRGDQETQYF; CDR3 DNA: TGTGCCAGCAGCCATAAACGCGGGGACCAAGAGACCCAGTACTTC
V gene: TRBV2; clone size: .; D gene: .; J gene: TRBJ1-5; CDR3 protein: CASSVQGRWPQHF; CDR3 DNA: TGTGCCAGCAGTGTTCAGGGGCGATGGCCCCAGCATTTT
V gene: TRBV3-1/TRBV3-2; clone size: .; D gene: .; J gene: TRBJ2-1; CDR3 protein: CASSQDWRGPNNEQFF; CDR3 DNA: TGTGCCAGCAGCCAAGATTGGCGGGGCCCGAACAATGAGCAGTTCTTC
V gene: TRBV7-8; clone size: .; D gene: .; J gene: TRBJ1-2; CDR3 protein: CASSSREEYGYTF; CDR3 DNA: TGTGCCAGCAGCTCGAGGGAGGAATATGGCTACACCTTC
V gene: TRBV7-3; clone size: .; D gene: TRBD1; J gene: TRBJ1-5; CDR3 protein: CASSAWTGGQPQHF; CDR3 DNA: TGTGCCAGCAGCGCTTGGACAGGGGGCCAGCCCCAGCATTTT